One and the same sample provided the 13 T cell receptor beta chains below, sequenced in a study of post-analysis software for immune sequencing data. Study outcomes and limitations: Patients used about five TRBV segments, including TRBV5-6, TRBV5-1 and TRBV20-1, more often than controls.

These receptors lack a known antigen. Included in the TCR beta cDNA libraries were unique molecular identifiers. TCRdb used MiXCR to reprocess the PCR reads, holding one entry per CDR3 protein. The sample includes 750,000 to 900,000 distinct CDR3 sequences, approximately 44% of them seen just once. Sequenced material: blood. These receptors originate from a girl under 18 with multiple sclerosis.

This chain joins TRBV20-1 and TRBJ2-7; D ambiguous. Germline V gives CDR1 DFQATT, CDR2 SNEGSKA (reference sequence). This CDR3 region has 15 residues. V lost 5 bases, J lost 2 bases, and 19 bases lay in between. This CDR3 reads CSAPPLTEDPYEQYF. The CDR3 DNA reads TGCAGTGCTCCTCCTCTGACGGAAGACCCCTACGAGCAGTACTTC.

Here the CDR3 reads CSADRGNTEAFF. DNA of the CDR3: TGCAGTGCTGACAGGGGGAACACTGAAGCTTTCTTT. The rearrangement links TRBV20-1 to TRBJ1-1, with 8 bases identical to TRBD1. V was pared by 5 bases and J by 1 base, with 0 bases of the junction left unmatched. The germline CDR1 and CDR2 sequences are DFQATT and SNEGSKA (reference sequence). This CDR3 is built from 12 residues.

The chain links TRBV7-2 to TRBJ2-3, with TRBD2 matching 13 bases. V was pared by 2 bases and J by 6 bases, with 2 bases of the junction left unmatched. This CDR3 region has 15 residues. Per the germline V gene, CDR1 is SGHTA and CDR2 is FQGNSA. In nucleotides, the CDR3 is TGTGCCAGCAGCTTATCGACTAGCGGGAGGGATACGCAGTATTTT. This gives the protein CASSLSTSGRDTQYF. The full variable domain, with the rest looked up from reference TRBV7-2 and TRBJ2-3, is GAGVSQSPSNKVTEKGKDVELRCDPISGHTALYWYRQSLGQGLEFLIYFQGNSAPDKSGLPSDRFSAERTGGSVSTLTIQRTQQEDSAVYLCASSLSTSGRDTQYFGPGTRLTVL.

V and J are TRBV27 and TRBJ2-3; a possible D gene is TRBD2 (7 bases). V lost 6 bases, J lost 7 bases, and 20 bases lay in between. Germline V gene data show CDR1 as MNHEY and CDR2 as SMNVEV (reference sequence). This CDR3 is built from 15 residues. CDR3 region: CASSDSLGGLNTQYF. The CDR3 DNA is TGTGCCAGCAGCGACTCCTTGGGGGGGCTGAATACGCAGTATTTT.

The gene calls are TRBV7-2 and TRBJ2-5, with unresolved D. Matching the DNA end better, TRBJ2-7 makes the J call doubtful. This CDR3 contains 12 residues. The germline gives CDR1 SGHTA, CDR2 FQGNSA. Here the CDR3 DNA reads TGTGCCAGCAGCTTCGGGTTTCACGAGCAGTACTTC. Amino acid sequence: CASSFGFHEQYF.

This chain links TRBV5-1 with TRBJ1-1; the match to TRBD1 covers 11 bases. Looked up from germline, CDR1 is SGHRS and CDR2 is YFSETQ. The CDR3 sequence is 15 residues long. After removal of 5 bases from V and 7 bases from J, the junction contained 10 bases not matched to a gene. CDR3 nucleotides: TGCGCCAGCAGTAACCGGACAGGGGGCGAGGGTGAAGCTTTCTTT. Translation: CASSNRTGGEGEAFF.

The rearrangement joins TRBV19 to TRBJ2-1, with 11 bases aligning to TRBD2. V lost 4 bases and J lost 9; bases outside the gene matches: 2. The germline gives CDR1 LNHDA, CDR2 SQIVND (reference sequence). CDR3 length: 13 residues. DNA of the CDR3: TGTGCCAGTAGTACCCTAGCGGGAGGTGAGCAGTTCTTC. Translated: CASSTLAGGEQFF.

The J gene is TRBJ1-2, the V gene TRBV20-1; D gene unclear. Germline V lookup: CDR1 DFQATT, CDR2 SNEGSKA (reference sequence). CDR3 size: 15 residues. V was pared by 0 bases and J by 5 bases, with 16 bases between. The chain's CDR3 is CSARDTAGRWYGYTF. The CDR3 DNA reads TGCAGTGCTAGAGATACGGCAGGACGGTGGTATGGCTACACCTTC.

This clonotype occurred a few times. The CDR3 DNA sequence: TGTGCCAGCAGTTTGTCCGAAGCAGATACGCAGTATTTT. Its protein product is CASSLSEADTQYF. The chain is built from TRBV12-3 or TRBV12-4 and TRBJ2-3; D is undetermined. The CDR3 length is 13 residues. Trimming took 3 bases from V and 4 from J, leaving 8 bases between them.

In its sample, this clonotype was seen a few times. The chain is built from TRBV29-1 and TRBJ1-2; the D gene is possibly TRBD1 (5 bases). Germline assignment: CDR1 SQVTM and CDR2 ANQGSEA. The ends were cut back, 4 bases at V and 2 bases at J, with 11 bases in the middle. This CDR3 has 13 amino acids. CDR3 DNA sequence: TGCAGCGTTGGGGACCCTGCCAACTATGGCTACACCTTC. Translation: CSVGDPANYGYTF.

This clonotype was detected a few times. This chain links TRBV20-1 with TRBJ2-3; TRBD1 might be the D (6 bases). This CDR3 contains 13 residues. Trimming stripped 6 bases from V and 3 bases from J, with 13 bases between. Germline CDR1 and CDR2: DFQATT and SNEGSKA (reference sequence). The CDR3 spells CSAPDSATDTQYF. CDR3 nucleotide sequence: TGCAGTGCACCGGACAGTGCTACAGATACGCAGTATTTT.

V usage is TRBV5-1 and J usage is TRBJ2-5, with unresolved D. Per the germline V gene, CDR1 is SGHRS and CDR2 is YFSETQ. The CDR3 runs to 15 residues. The ends were cut back, 0 bases at V and 5 bases at J, with 14 bases in the middle. The CDR3 protein is CASSLDGDRGETQYF. In nucleotides, the CDR3 is TGCGCCAGCAGCTTGGATGGGGATCGTGGCGAGACCCAGTACTTC.

This clonotype was counted only a few times. The chain combines TRBV7-9 with TRBJ2-5; possible D gene TRBD2, 6 bases. Between the trimmed V and J ends, which lost 6 bases and 5 bases, there was a span of 19 bases. This CDR3 region has 15 residues. CDR1 and CDR2 (germline): SEHNR, FQNEAQ (reference sequence). The CDR3 region is CASSLGEVTGETQYF. The DNA for the CDR3 is TGTGCCAGCAGTTTGGGGGAGGTTACGGGGGAGACCCAGTACTTC.